The clone carrying this T cell receptor (beta chain) has a handful of counts. Its antigen remains unidentified. This sample is part of a study of T-cell reconstitution after alpha-beta-depleted transplantation in children. Study-wide points: Newly produced T cells mostly accounted for T-cell counts and diversity one year post-transplant. Diversity of TCRbeta at day 60 was high in some patients, arising from surviving recipient T cells and thymic progenitors.

Researchers prepared the TCRbeta library using unique molecular identifiers, the study reports. MiXCR, run by TCRdb on the PCR reads, gives a single entry per CDR3 protein. This sample has about a million distinct CDR3 sequences, with roughly 31% found just once. This CDR3 comprises 13 residues. V lost 4 bases, J lost 0 bases, and 10 bases lay in between. Germline V gene data show CDR1 as SQVTM and CDR2 as ANQGSEA. V and J are TRBV29-1 and TRBJ2-7; unclear D gene. This TCR came from a boy under two years old who had a stem cell transplant for SCID, so the T cells may come from the graft donor. The specimen comprised PBMCs, mostly from graft donor cells, sampled 360 days after TCRalphabeta/CD19-depleted stem cell transplant. CDR3 DNA sequence: TGCAGCGTTGCTATGGCAGGCTCCTACGAGCAGTACTTC. Translating it yields CSVAMAGSYEQYF.